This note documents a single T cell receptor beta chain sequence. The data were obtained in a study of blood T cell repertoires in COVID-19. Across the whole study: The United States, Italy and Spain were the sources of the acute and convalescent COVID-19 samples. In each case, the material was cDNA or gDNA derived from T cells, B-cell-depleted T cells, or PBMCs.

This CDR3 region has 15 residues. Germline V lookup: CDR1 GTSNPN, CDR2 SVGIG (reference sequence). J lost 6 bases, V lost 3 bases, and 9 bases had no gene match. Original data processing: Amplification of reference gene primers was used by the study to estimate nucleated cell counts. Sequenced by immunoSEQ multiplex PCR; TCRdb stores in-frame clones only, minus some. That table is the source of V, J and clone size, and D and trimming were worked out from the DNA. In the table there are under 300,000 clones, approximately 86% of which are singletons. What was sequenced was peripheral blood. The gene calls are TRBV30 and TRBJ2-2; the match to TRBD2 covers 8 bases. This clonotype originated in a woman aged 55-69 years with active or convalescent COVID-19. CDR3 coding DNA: TGTGCCTGGAGCTCTACAGCGGGAGTAGCCGGGGAGCTGTTTTTT. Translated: CAWSSTAGVAGELFF.